This note documents a single T cell receptor (beta chain) sequence. Data came from immunoSEQ multiplex PCR; TCRdb stores just in-frame clones and leaves some out. Among more than 55,000 clones listed, around 77% were seen once. The data belong to a study of OX40 agonist ivuxolimab in advanced cancers. The CDR3 contains 15 residues. Trimming removed 3 bases from V and 2 bases from J, with 13 bases in between. Germline V lookup: CDR1 MGHRA, CDR2 YSYEKL. The J gene is TRBJ1-1, the V gene TRBV4-1, with a tentative D call TRBD1 (6 bases). The TCR sequence derives from an adult with an advanced solid tumor such as melanoma, head and neck, liver or kidney cancer. The starting material was CD4+ or CD8+ T cells sorted from blood, obtained in a trial of the OX40 agonist ivuxolimab. CDR3 nucleotide sequence: TGCGCCAGCAGCCACAGAGGGGGGACAAACACTGAAGCTTTCTTT. Translating it yields CASSHRGGTNTEAFF.